Listed below are T cell receptor beta chains from one sample, sequenced in a study of molecular identifiers for immune sequencing clone quantification. MiXCR, run by TCRdb on the PCR reads, gives a single entry per CDR3 protein. The table lists about 510,000 distinct CDR3 sequences, roughly 26% of them singletons. Sequencing used naive CD8+ T cells from blood, with Jurkat cell RNA spiked in. The receptors derive from a human donor in good health. Some libraries in this study had Jurkat cell RNA spiked in. Both conserved end residues are part of each CDR3. Each record gives: clone size, J gene, V gene, D gene, CDR3 protein, CDR3 DNA. A D gene is named only where the DNA matches it firmly. For some rows the clone size is stated as once, few or many, or as a class when expanded; others skip it.

clone size: many
J gene: TRBJ1-1
V gene: TRBV29-1
D gene: -
CDR3 protein: CSVGDPEWGTEAFF
CDR3 DNA: TGCAGCGTTGGGGACCCGGAATGGGGGACTGAAGCTTTCTTT

clone size: -
J gene: TRBJ2-1
V gene: TRBV9
D gene: TRBD1
CDR3 protein: CASSLSGTGYNEQFF
CDR3 DNA: TGTGCCAGCAGCCTCTCTGGGACAGGGTACAATGAGCAGTTCTTC

clone size: many
J gene: TRBJ2-1
V gene: TRBV6-5
D gene: -
CDR3 protein: CASSEGNEQFF
CDR3 DNA: TGTGCCAGCAGCGAGGGGAATGAGCAGTTCTTC

clone size: -
J gene: TRBJ2-5
V gene: TRBV20-1
D gene: -
CDR3 protein: CSAPRSRAPAETLYF
CDR3 DNA: TGCAGTGCTCCGAGGTCCAGGGCCCCGGCGGAGACCCTGTACTTC

clone size: -
J gene: TRBJ2-5
V gene: TRBV6-2/TRBV6-3
D gene: -
CDR3 protein: CASSYSLTTPSWTDRETQYF
CDR3 DNA: TGTGCCAGCAGTTACTCGTTAACAACCCCCTCATGGACAGACCGGGAGACCCAGTACTTC

clone size: -
J gene: TRBJ2-3
V gene: TRBV6-2/TRBV6-3
D gene: -
CDR3 protein: CASRNEGGWSTDTQYF
CDR3 DNA: TGTGCCAGCAGAAACGAGGGGGGGTGGAGCACAGATACGCAGTATTTT

clone size: -
J gene: TRBJ1-1
V gene: TRBV19
D gene: TRBD1
CDR3 protein: CASRYGSGQGNTEAFF
CDR3 DNA: TGTGCCAGTAGATACGGATCAGGACAGGGCAACACTGAAGCTTTCTTT

clone size: few
J gene: TRBJ2-5
V gene: TRBV6-2/TRBV6-3
D gene: TRBD2
CDR3 protein: CASSQSRVAGPQETQYF
CDR3 DNA: TGTGCCAGCAGTCAGAGCCGGGTAGCGGGGCCGCAAGAGACCCAGTACTTC

clone size: -
J gene: TRBJ2-7
V gene: TRBV20-1
D gene: -
CDR3 protein: CSASPVGRESYEQYF
CDR3 DNA: TGCAGTGCTAGCCCCGTGGGCAGGGAGTCCTACGAGCAGTACTTC

clone size: -
J gene: TRBJ1-2
V gene: TRBV20-1
D gene: -
CDR3 protein: CSAVPPTGFYGYTF
CDR3 DNA: TGCAGTGCTGTCCCCCCAACGGGATTCTATGGCTACACCTTC

clone size: many
J gene: TRBJ1-5
V gene: TRBV7-8
D gene: TRBD1
CDR3 protein: CASEKTGQGNQPQHF
CDR3 DNA: TGTGCCAGCGAAAAGACAGGGCAAGGCAATCAGCCCCAGCATTTT

clone size: many
J gene: TRBJ2-6
V gene: TRBV11-2
D gene: -
CDR3 protein: CASRAGANVLTF
CDR3 DNA: TGTGCCAGCAGGGCTGGGGCCAACGTCCTGACTTTC

clone size: -
J gene: TRBJ2-7
V gene: TRBV13
D gene: -
CDR3 protein: CASSLLNRPLNEQYF
CDR3 DNA: TGTGCCAGCAGCTTACTAAACAGGCCGTTGAACGAGCAGTACTTC

clone size: -
J gene: TRBJ2-3
V gene: TRBV18
D gene: TRBD2
CDR3 protein: CASSPLRSGGAGTDTQYF
CDR3 DNA: TGTGCCAGCTCACCCCTGCGGAGCGGGGGGGCCGGGACAGATACGCAGTATTTT

clone size: -
J gene: TRBJ1-5
V gene: TRBV10-3
D gene: -
CDR3 protein: CAISEGGTLGFNQPQHF
CDR3 DNA: TGTGCCATCAGTGAGGGTGGCACCCTGGGGTTCAATCAGCCCCAGCATTTT

clone size: few
J gene: TRBJ1-2
V gene: TRBV14
D gene: TRBD1
CDR3 protein: CASSKTGDGDYGYTF
CDR3 DNA: TGTGCCAGCAGCAAAACAGGGGACGGTGACTATGGCTACACCTTC

clone size: -
J gene: TRBJ2-3
V gene: TRBV20-1
D gene: TRBD2
CDR3 protein: CSALGSERGRTDTQYF
CDR3 DNA: TGCAGTGCCCTCGGTTCCGAGCGGGGTCGCACAGATACGCAGTATTTT

clone size: -
J gene: TRBJ2-5
V gene: TRBV20-1
D gene: -
CDR3 protein: CSARDPSGRWEAQYF
CDR3 DNA: TGCAGTGCTAGAGATCCCTCAGGGAGGTGGGAGGCCCAGTACTTC

clone size: many
J gene: TRBJ2-3
V gene: TRBV7-8
D gene: TRBD1
CDR3 protein: CASSLTGALSTDTQYF
CDR3 DNA: TGTGCCAGCAGCTTAACAGGGGCCCTATCCACAGATACGCAGTATTTT

clone size: -
J gene: TRBJ2-5
V gene: TRBV30
D gene: TRBD2
CDR3 protein: CAWSGREETQYF
CDR3 DNA: TGTGCCTGGAGCGGGAGGGAGGAGACCCAGTACTTC

clone size: few
J gene: TRBJ2-5
V gene: TRBV6-6
D gene: -
CDR3 protein: CASSKSSRGPHQETQYF
CDR3 DNA: TGTGCCAGCAGTAAAAGCTCCAGGGGTCCCCACCAAGAGACCCAGTACTTC

clone size: -
J gene: TRBJ2-5
V gene: TRBV5-5
D gene: -
CDR3 protein: CASSFFYSLQETQYF
CDR3 DNA: TGTGCCAGCAGCTTTTTTTACAGCCTCCAAGAGACCCAGTACTTC

clone size: -
J gene: TRBJ2-1
V gene: TRBV4-1
D gene: TRBD2
CDR3 protein: CASSQPAASGSIWDEQFF
CDR3 DNA: TGCGCCAGCAGCCAACCCGCGGCTAGCGGGAGTATTTGGGATGAGCAGTTCTTC

clone size: -
J gene: TRBJ1-2
V gene: TRBV20-1
D gene: -
CDR3 protein: CSATTANYGYTF
CDR3 DNA: TGCAGTGCAACGACGGCGAACTATGGCTACACCTTC

clone size: few
J gene: TRBJ1-2
V gene: TRBV12-3/TRBV12-4
D gene: TRBD1
CDR3 protein: CASSWDSNYGYTF
CDR3 DNA: TGTGCCAGCAGTTGGGACAGTAACTATGGCTACACCTTC

clone size: -
J gene: TRBJ2-7
V gene: TRBV7-2
D gene: -
CDR3 protein: CARRLFSASYEQYF
CDR3 DNA: TGTGCCCGCCGCTTATTTTCGGCCTCCTACGAGCAGTACTTC

clone size: few
J gene: TRBJ2-7
V gene: TRBV7-8
D gene: TRBD2
CDR3 protein: CASSPWGSGGKHEQYF
CDR3 DNA: TGTGCCAGCAGCCCCTGGGGTAGCGGGGGAAAGCACGAGCAGTACTTC

clone size: -
J gene: TRBJ2-7
V gene: TRBV15
D gene: -
CDR3 protein: CATSRSREANEQYF
CDR3 DNA: TGTGCCACCAGCAGATCCAGGGAGGCCAACGAGCAGTACTTC

clone size: few
J gene: TRBJ2-2
V gene: TRBV9
D gene: -
CDR3 protein: CASSPKINTGALFF
CDR3 DNA: TGTGCCAGCAGCCCAAAAATTAACACCGGGGCGCTGTTTTTT

clone size: -
J gene: TRBJ2-1
V gene: TRBV7-8
D gene: -
CDR3 protein: CASSPGLVGSNEQFF
CDR3 DNA: TGTGCCAGCAGCCCCGGTCTGGTGGGTTCCAATGAGCAGTTCTTC

clone size: -
J gene: TRBJ1-1
V gene: TRBV25-1
D gene: TRBD1
CDR3 protein: CASSSFRTGGLNTEAFF
CDR3 DNA: TGTGCCAGCAGTAGTTTCCGGACAGGGGGACTGAACACTGAAGCTTTCTTT

clone size: -
J gene: TRBJ2-3
V gene: TRBV10-3
D gene: -
CDR3 protein: CAISESVADPWDTQYF
CDR3 DNA: TGTGCCATCAGTGAGTCGGTAGCGGACCCATGGGATACGCAGTATTTT

clone size: many
J gene: TRBJ2-7
V gene: TRBV20-1
D gene: -
CDR3 protein: CSARGGGAYEQYF
CDR3 DNA: TGCAGTGCTAGAGGAGGGGGGGCCTACGAGCAGTACTTC

clone size: -
J gene: TRBJ2-2
V gene: TRBV6-5
D gene: -
CDR3 protein: CASSYSTGVNTGELFF
CDR3 DNA: TGTGCCAGCAGTTACTCGACAGGAGTTAACACCGGGGAGCTGTTTTTT

clone size: few
J gene: TRBJ2-4
V gene: TRBV4-3
D gene: -
CDR3 protein: CASSQGPAGDRNIQYF
CDR3 DNA: TGCGCCAGCAGCCAGGGGCCGGCAGGGGATAGAAACATTCAGTACTTC

clone size: many
J gene: TRBJ2-5
V gene: TRBV13
D gene: TRBD1
CDR3 protein: CASSLGPGQGGETQYF
CDR3 DNA: TGTGCCAGCAGCTTAGGCCCGGGACAGGGGGGAGAGACCCAGTACTTC

clone size: -
J gene: TRBJ1-4
V gene: TRBV13
D gene: -
CDR3 protein: CASSLKGTEKLFF
CDR3 DNA: TGTGCCAGCAGCTTGAAGGGGACTGAAAAACTGTTTTTT

clone size: few
J gene: TRBJ1-2
V gene: TRBV30
D gene: -
CDR3 protein: CAWSVLINGYTF
CDR3 DNA: TGTGCCTGGAGTGTTCTAATTAATGGCTACACCTTC

clone size: few
J gene: TRBJ2-7
V gene: TRBV7-9
D gene: TRBD1
CDR3 protein: CASSDRDRAYEQYF
CDR3 DNA: TGTGCCAGCAGCGACCGGGACAGGGCTTACGAGCAGTACTTC

clone size: few
J gene: TRBJ2-5
V gene: TRBV18
D gene: TRBD2
CDR3 protein: CASSPGTMYQETQYF
CDR3 DNA: TGTGCCAGCTCACCGGGGACTATGTACCAAGAGACCCAGTACTTC

clone size: -
J gene: TRBJ2-5
V gene: TRBV28
D gene: TRBD2
CDR3 protein: CASSFGLAGAKETQYF
CDR3 DNA: TGTGCCAGCAGTTTTGGACTAGCGGGAGCTAAGGAGACCCAGTACTTC

clone size: -
J gene: TRBJ2-3
V gene: TRBV9
D gene: -
CDR3 protein: CASSPWTASGTDTQYF
CDR3 DNA: TGTGCCAGCAGCCCCTGGACCGCCTCAGGCACAGATACGCAGTATTTT